These T cell receptor beta chains were read from a single sample in a study of monozygotic twins with inflammatory bowel disease. For each CDR3 protein, TCRdb gives one entry from its re-call of the 5' RACE reads, without DNA. This sample's table reports a few hundred thousand distinct CDR3 sequences. The sample was blood. The receptors derive from a human donor with ulcerative colitis or Crohn's disease, or a healthy co-twin of an affected twin (not recorded which). The CDR3 runs from the conserved cysteine through the conserved F or W.

cdr3_aa j_call cdr3_length v_call
CASSLSVTGSGDYGYTF TRBJ1-2 17 TRBV18
CATSDPGAGGPKDTQYF TRBJ2-3 17 TRBV24-1
CASSLRGTNTGELFF TRBJ2-2 15 TRBV5-1
CSARLGLAGGRSYNEQFF TRBJ2-1 18 TRBV20-1
CASSYGPGDEDTQYF TRBJ2-3 15 TRBV6-5
CASSQVTGTSISDEQFF TRBJ2-1 17 TRBV4-1
CASSYSTRKNTEAFF TRBJ1-1 15 TRBV6-5
CASRTQGSNYGYTF TRBJ1-2 14 TRBV12-3/TRBV12-4
CASSFRPERRNTIYF TRBJ1-3 15 TRBV11-2
CSAAVQGHSSYNEQFF TRBJ2-1 16 TRBV20-1
CASSGQGKGVGEQFF TRBJ2-1 15 TRBV2
CASSLNLVGQNTIYF TRBJ1-3 15 TRBV27
CASSTTGTTLHF TRBJ1-6 12 TRBV12-3/TRBV12-4
CASTTVGTGSLNTEAFF TRBJ1-1 17 TRBV6-1
CASTLAVELAADTQYF TRBJ2-3 16 TRBV6-1
CSVVTGQNEKLFF TRBJ1-4 13 TRBV29-1
CASSAGDLDEQYF TRBJ2-7 13 TRBV18
CSARIGTATYEQYF TRBJ2-7 14 TRBV20-1
CASLTGQNTEAFF TRBJ1-1 13 TRBV7-9
CASSLYDNQGEQYF TRBJ2-7 14 TRBV5-1
CASSFRLAGGNEQFF TRBJ2-1 15 TRBV2
CSARVENTEAFF TRBJ1-1 12 TRBV20-1
CASSPQEAPGNTIYF TRBJ1-3 15 TRBV18
CSADTAFEAFF TRBJ1-1 11 TRBV29-1
CASTRTGVNIQYF TRBJ2-4 13 TRBV5-4
CASSPTGEAFF TRBJ1-1 11 TRBV2
CASSRSGGQNEQFF TRBJ2-1 14 TRBV18
CASRLAVSYNEQFF TRBJ2-1 14 TRBV5-1
CASSYSSHMRNYGYTF TRBJ1-2 16 TRBV6-5
CASSPRAGDAQETQYF TRBJ2-5 16 TRBV18
CASSPGVRLEQYF TRBJ2-7 13 TRBV6-5
CASSLVSGGREETQYF TRBJ2-5 16 TRBV5-1
CASSDRTENTEAFF TRBJ1-1 14 TRBV5-1
CASSPYRGRQPQHF TRBJ1-5 14 TRBV7-8
CASSESTVSEAFF TRBJ1-1 13 TRBV25-1
CASSVAGDTQYF TRBJ2-3 12 TRBV9
CATSRAGGTEAFF TRBJ1-1 13 TRBV15
CASSLDWGQNTEAFF TRBJ1-1 15 TRBV7-6
CASSSETGTGFTEAFF TRBJ1-1 16 TRBV12-3/TRBV12-4
CASSSPVSYYNEQFF TRBJ2-1 15 TRBV6-1
CSARAGTGGGGEAFF TRBJ1-1 15 TRBV20-1
CASSLRQGELQETQYF TRBJ2-5 16 TRBV5-4
CASSSWTGGDTEAFF TRBJ1-1 15 TRBV19
CASSSSGGQSSYNSPLHF TRBJ1-6 18 TRBV11-2
CASSSGDKRNSGYTF TRBJ1-2 15 TRBV7-6
CASSGTVNTGELFF TRBJ2-2 14 TRBV5-1
CASSLVGQGKAFF TRBJ1-1 13 TRBV12-3/TRBV12-4
CASSFRVDTIYF TRBJ1-3 12 TRBV12-3/TRBV12-4
CASSLGGGRASGF TRBJ1-3 13 TRBV7-2